Sequencing of this T cell receptor (beta chain) was carried out in a study of T cell repertoires in cytomegalovirus infection. In the study overall: CMV infection plus the matching HLA type was flagged by public TCR beta signatures.

Study findings and constraints: Pooled public TCR beta family frequency picked out CMV carriers with the relevant HLA. Clonotypes of TCR beta that were HLA-C-restricted and CMV-specific dominated the ex vivo response.

The germline V gene has CDR1 DFQATT and CDR2 SNEGSKA (reference sequence). V lost 0 bases, J lost 0 bases, and 9 bases lay in between. CDR3 length equals 14 residues. TCRdb reprocessed the reads with MiXCR, giving one entry per CDR3 protein. The sample lists some 130,000 distinct CDR3 sequences; about 10% were seen once. Notes on this clonotype: Its specificity is unknown.

The chain combines TRBV20-1 with TRBJ2-7; D ambiguous. The sample consisted of PBMCs. This TCR derives from a human donor in good health (CMV status not recorded). Some clones in this sample may be carry-over from other donors' samples. The DNA of the CDR3 is TGCAGTGCTAGAGACAGCCAAGGCTCCTACGAGCAGTACTTC. Its protein is CSARDSQGSYEQYF.